The 5 T cell receptor beta chains below all came from one sample that was sequenced in a study of CD8+CD57+ T cells in acquired aplastic anemia. Genomic DNA was employed as the template in profiling TCR beta VDJ and CDR3. Each CDR3 protein gets one entry after TCRdb re-called the reads with MiXCR. The data contain about 270,000 distinct CDR3 sequences, around 60% of them singletons. Source material: sorted CD4+, CD8+, or CD8+CD57+ T cells (not recorded which) from PBMCs. The receptors derive from a human donor with severe aplastic anemia or a healthy control (not recorded which).

The chain links TRBV2 to TRBJ1-2; 12 positions match TRBD1. The CDR3 extends over 13 amino acids. Losses at the gene ends were 7 bases for V and 8 bases for J; bases not matched to a gene: 5. Germline V CDR1 and CDR2: SNHLY, FYNNEI. Here the CDR3 DNA reads TGTGCCAGCACGGGGGACAGGGGGCAAGGCTACACCTTC. Its protein product is CASTGDRGQGYTF.

Only a few counts were recorded for this clonotype. The V gene is TRBV24-1, the J gene TRBJ2-3; D ambiguous. The CDR3 length is 15 residues. V lost 2 bases to trimming and J lost 4 bases, with 12 bases between them. CDR1 is KGHDR and CDR2 is SFDVKD in the germline V gene. The CDR3 sequence is CATSDSRTSPDTQYF. For the CDR3, the DNA is TGTGCCACCAGTGATTCACGGACCTCCCCAGATACGCAGTATTTT.

This clonotype was counted ten times or more. The V gene is TRBV7-9, the J gene TRBJ2-1; possibly TRBD1 for D (6 bases). CDR1 is SEHNR and CDR2 is FQNEAQ in the germline V gene (reference sequence). V lost 5 bases to trimming and J lost 10 bases, with 9 bases between them. The CDR3 runs to 11 residues. The CDR3 DNA follows: TGTGCCAGCAGCCTGACAGGAGAGCAGTTCTTC. Its protein product is CASSLTGEQFF. The whole variable domain, remainder taken from reference TRBV7-9 and TRBJ2-1, is DTGVSQNPRHKITKRGQNVTFRCDPISEHNRLYWYRQTLGQGPEFLTYFQNEAQLEKSRLLSDRFSAERPKGSFSTLEIQRTEQGDSAMYLCASSLTGEQFFGPGTRLTVL.

This clonotype was seen ten or more times. This sequence joins TRBV19 and TRBJ2-2, with D tentatively TRBD1 (6 bases). The CDR3 covers 14 residues. Germline-derived CDR1 and CDR2 are LNHDA and SQIVND (reference sequence). Trimming pared 4 bases from V and 2 bases from J, leaving 8 bases between. The CDR3 DNA is TGTGCCAGTAGTAGGGGACAAAACACCGGGGAGCTGTTTTTT. Its protein product is CASSRGQNTGELFF.

This clonotype was seen a few times. In DNA form, the CDR3 reads TGCGCCAGCAGCTCAGGACAAGAAGCTTTCTTT. Residues: CASSSGQEAFF. J is TRBJ1-1 and V is TRBV5-1, with D perhaps TRBD1 (5 bases). The germline gives CDR1 SGHRS, CDR2 YFSETQ. V lost 3 bases and J 8 bases, leaving 8 bases between the germline ends. The CDR3 totals 11 residues.